This T cell receptor (beta chain) was sequenced for a study of post-analysis software for immune sequencing data. Overall study context: Secondary progressive, relapsing-remitting and progressive-relapsing multiple sclerosis were among the included disease courses. Whole-study findings and limits: Normalized Chao1 diversity was significantly reduced in patients versus controls. Patients carried roughly 5 TRBV segments more frequently than controls did, and TRBV5-6, TRBV5-1 and TRBV20-1 were among them.

As concerns this clonotype: Its antigen is unidentified.

Carried by the TCR beta cDNA libraries were unique molecular identifiers. T cells, roughly 0.95 to 10 million of them, yielded about 500,000 cDNA molecules. TCRdb recomputed calls from the PCR reads with MiXCR, one row per CDR3 protein. The sample has 650,000 to 850,000 distinct CDR3 sequences, about 43% seen once. V was clipped by 4 bases and J by 0 bases; unmatched bases: 5. The CDR3 consists of 15 residues. From germline, CDR1 is SGHTA and CDR2 FQGNSA. The receptor was derived from a girl between 10 and 17 years old with multiple sclerosis. The V gene is TRBV7-2, the J gene TRBJ2-5, with 7 bases fitting TRBD2. Sequences were obtained from blood. Here the CDR3 DNA reads TGTGCCAGCAGCTGGGAGGGCTGGTACCAAGAGACCCAGTACTTC. Its protein product is CASSWEGWYQETQYF.